This entry features one TCR beta chain sequence. The data stem from a study of cytomegalovirus exposure and HLA in healthy donors. The study ran its PCR with 60 Vbeta and 13 Jbeta primers. Sequencing was performed with immunoSEQ multiplex PCR; in TCRdb, only in-frame clones are kept and a portion is missing. Counted here are around 120,000 clones, about 80% occurring once; the ten biggest clones make up about 3%. CDR1 is MGHRA, CDR2 YSYEKL, per germline. This CDR3 region has 18 residues. V trimming: 2 bases; J trimming: 1 base; junction bases outside the gene matches: 6. The clonotype was recovered from a woman aged 40 to 49 in good health and CMV-seropositive. The chain combines TRBV4-1 with TRBJ1-6; 9 nucleotides agree with TRBD1. The specimen was PBMCs. In DNA form, the CDR3 reads TGCGCCAGCAGCCAATCCGGGACAGGGCCTTCCTATAATTCACCCCTCCACTTT. Translated: CASSQSGTGPSYNSPLHF.